This entry lists 23 T cell receptor beta chains sequenced from one sample in a study of molecular identifiers for immune sequencing clone quantification. TCRdb reanalysed the PCR reads using MiXCR and keeps one entry per CDR3 protein. The table shows approximately 500,000 distinct CDR3 sequences, with roughly 24% occurring only once. Sequenced input: naive CD8+ T cells from blood, with Jurkat cell RNA spiked in. Subset of the sample: FACS-sorted CD8+CD4-CCR7+CD45RA+ naive T cells. All receptors come from a human donor in good health. Some libraries in this study had Jurkat cell RNA spiked in.

The sample holds a few counts of this clonotype. The rearrangement joins TRBV27 to TRBJ2-3; D ambiguous. CDR3 length equals 16 residues. Germline lookup yields CDR1 MNHEY and CDR2 SMNVEV (reference sequence). V lost 5 bases and J lost 6, with 21 bases in between. Written as DNA, the CDR3 is TGTGCCAGCAGTCCAATATCAGGACGGGCTCACGATACGCAGTATTTT. Its translation is CASSPISGRAHDTQYF.

This clonotype appeared many times. The chain employs TRBV20-1 and TRBJ2-3, with D uncertain. In germline, CDR1 is DFQATT, CDR2 SNEGSKA (reference sequence). The CDR3 runs to 13 residues. V was trimmed by 6 bases and J by 3 bases, leaving 13 bases between them. The CDR3 nucleotides are TGCAGTGCCTACCTTGGGTTAACAGATACGCAGTATTTT. Translated, it gives CSAYLGLTDTQYF.

Only a few counts were recorded for this clonotype. The chain combines TRBV7-6 with TRBJ2-1, with a weak D call TRBD1 (7 bases). Germline V gene lookup returns CDR1 SGHVS and CDR2 FNYEAQ. CDR3 length: 15 amino acids. The V gene lost 5 bases and the J gene lost 4 bases, with 15 bases spanning the gap. CDR3 DNA: TGTGCCAGCAGCCCATCAGGGGGGCTTTACAATGAGCAGTTCTTC. It specifies CASSPSGGLYNEQFF.

This clonotype was counted many times. This chain connects TRBV5-1 to TRBJ2-3; 9 positions agree with TRBD2. The CDR3 runs 16 residues. V shed 3 bases, J shed 2 bases, and the junction held 7 bases outside the gene matches. CDR1 is SGHRS, CDR2 YFSETQ, per germline. The CDR3, as DNA: TGCGCCAGCAGCTCAGAAGGACTAGCGATCACAGATACGCAGTATTTT. Protein product: CASSSEGLAITDTQYF.

This rearrangement joins TRBV10-1 to TRBJ1-1, with 7 nucleotides matching TRBD1. CDR3 size: 14 residues. Germline lookup yields CDR1 WNHNN and CDR2 SYGVQD (reference sequence). With 7 bases clipped from V and 6 bases from J, the junction kept 11 bases outside the gene matches. CDR3 DNA: TGCGCCAGCAAGTATAACCGGGACAGCGCTGAAGCTTTCTTT. Translated: CASKYNRDSAEAFF.

The table lists this clonotype with a count of one. This may arise from a read error, as a much more abundant clone is one base away. J is TRBJ2-3 and V is TRBV6-6, with D possibly TRBD1 on 6 matching bases. The length of the CDR3 is 17 residues. Germline V gene lookup returns CDR1 MNHNY and CDR2 SVGAGI (reference sequence). The V end lost 4 bases, the J end lost 3 bases, and 20 bases lay between the germline ends. The CDR3 loop reads CASSSNSGVFGTDTQYF. The CDR3 DNA reads TGTGCCAGCAGTTCCAACTCAGGGGTATTCGGTACAGATACGCAGTATTTT.

This clonotype has ten or more counts. This sequence joins TRBV28 and TRBJ2-7; TRBD1 or TRBD2 may be the D gene (6 bases each). Trimming took off 5 bases at V and 7 bases at J, with 18 bases between the two ends. The CDR3 has 14 amino acids. Germline V lookup: CDR1 MDHEN, CDR2 SYDVKM. The CDR3 loop reads CASSQPQGTGEQYF. Written as DNA, the CDR3 is TGTGCCAGCAGTCAACCCCAGGGGACTGGAGAGCAGTACTTC.

This clonotype has a single count. A much larger clonotype is one base distant, so this may be a read error. This chain connects TRBV24-1 to TRBJ2-1; TRBD2 might be the D (5 bases). The CDR3 is 15 residues long. Germline V CDR1 and CDR2: KGHDR, SFDVKD. The chain's CDR3 is CTTSDLGSSYNEQFF. The CDR3 DNA reads as TGTACCACCAGTGATTTAGGGAGCTCCTACAATGAGCAGTTCTTC.

This clonotype was recorded many times. The CDR3 sequence: CASEQGATDTQYF. The CDR3 nucleotides are TGTGCCAGCGAACAGGGGGCAACAGATACGCAGTATTTT. This chain connects TRBV6-1 to TRBJ2-3; 9 bases agree with TRBD1. Germline CDR1 reads MNHNS; CDR2 reads SASEGT. The trim removed 8 bases at V and 3 bases at J, leaving 3 bases unmatched. This CDR3 is built from 13 residues.

The count of this clonotype is one. A much larger clone lies a single base off, so this may be a read error. This chain links TRBV29-1 with TRBJ2-3; 7 bases fit TRBD2. Losses at the gene ends were 4 bases for V and 3 bases for J; bases not matched to a gene: 7. The CDR3 length is 14 residues. Germline V CDR1 and CDR2: SQVTM, ANQGSEA. For the CDR3, the DNA is TGCAGCGTTGTCCTAGCGGAAGGAACAGATACGCAGTATTTT. This encodes CSVVLAEGTDTQYF.

This clonotype was observed many times. The chain recombines TRBV7-2 with TRBJ1-1; possibly TRBD1 for D (5 bases). This CDR3 comprises 16 residues. V lost 5 bases and J lost 0, with 16 bases in between. The germline V gene has CDR1 SGHTA and CDR2 FQGNSA. For the CDR3, the DNA is TGTGCCAGCAGCGTCACCACGACAGCTATGAACACTGAAGCTTTCTTT. Translation gives CASSVTTTAMNTEAFF.

This rearrangement joins TRBV7-6 to TRBJ2-3, with 7 positions matching TRBD2. Per the germline V gene, CDR1 is SGHVS and CDR2 is FNYEAQ. V gave up 1 base and J gave up 4 bases; unmatched junction bases: 17. The CDR3 is 19 residues long. The CDR3 spells CASSLDILARGRYSDTQYF. CDR3 in DNA: TGTGCCAGCAGCTTAGATATCTTGGCTCGCGGGAGATATTCAGATACGCAGTATTTT.

This chain uses TRBV11-2 with TRBJ1-4; a possible D gene is TRBD1 (5 bases). V gave up 4 bases and J gave up 7 bases, with 13 bases separating them. Germline V gene lookup returns CDR1 SGHAT and CDR2 FQNNGV. The CDR3 loop spans 14 amino acids. For the CDR3, the DNA is TGTGCCAGCAGCTACCCAAGGGGCATTGAAAAACTGTTTTTT. It codes for CASSYPRGIEKLFF.

This clonotype was recorded at least ten times. This chain's CDR3 is CASSLIPNTGELFF. As DNA, the CDR3 is TGTGCCAGCAGTTTAATCCCGAACACCGGGGAGCTGTTTTTT. The chain carries TRBV27 and TRBJ2-2; D unresolved. Germline V lookup: CDR1 MNHEY, CDR2 SMNVEV (reference sequence). The V end lost 2 bases, the J end lost 0 bases, and 4 bases lay between the germline ends. The CDR3 loop spans 14 amino acids.

This clonotype appeared a few times. The V and J genes are TRBV14 and TRBJ2-3; D unresolved. V was trimmed by 0 bases and J by 0 bases, leaving 10 bases between them. In germline, CDR1 is SGHDN, CDR2 FVKESK. The CDR3 contains 16 residues. CDR3: CASSQEEAPSTDTQYF. The CDR3 region has the DNA TGTGCCAGCAGCCAAGAGGAAGCTCCTAGCACAGATACGCAGTATTTT. Complete variable domain (other parts from reference TRBV14 and TRBJ2-3): EAGVTQFPSHSVIEKGQTVTLRCDPISGHDNLYWYRRVMGKEIKFLLHFVKESKQDESGMPNNRFLAERTGGTYSTLKVQPAELEDSGVYFCASSQEEAPSTDTQYFGPGTRLTVL.

This clonotype was counted a few times. The chain combines TRBV6-5 with TRBJ1-4; no clear D gene. This CDR3 contains 16 residues. CDR1 is MNHEY and CDR2 is SVGAGI in the germline V gene. V was trimmed by 5 bases and J by 1 base, leaving 14 bases between them. The chain's CDR3 is CASSALAGETNEKLFF. The DNA of the CDR3 is TGTGCCAGCAGTGCACTCGCGGGCGAAACTAATGAAAAACTGTTTTTT.

J is TRBJ2-5 and V is TRBV6-2 or TRBV6-3; TRBD1 matches at 9 bases. Trimming took 6 bases from V and 4 from J; bases not matched to a gene: 9. The CDR3 covers 15 residues. Germline CDR1 and CDR2: MNHEY and SVGEGT. CDR3 sequence: CASRLTGGLGETQYF. The CDR3 DNA sequence: TGTGCCAGCAGACTGACAGGGGGGTTAGGAGAGACCCAGTACTTC.

As concerns this clonotype: The junction shows a germline mismatch at one end, possibly a read error. The chain links TRBV14 to TRBJ2-1; 8 bases align to TRBD1. In germline, CDR1 is SGHDN, CDR2 FVKESK. The CDR3 covers 15 residues. The CDR3 is CVSSQDRVSYNEQFF. DNA of the CDR3: TGTGTCAGCAGCCAGGACAGGGTTTCCTACAATGAGCAGTTCTTC.

The table lists this clonotype with a few counts. The chain uses TRBV5-8 and TRBJ1-1, with TRBD1 as a possible D gene (5 bases). The V gene's germline CDR1 is SGHTS and CDR2 YDEGEE. This CDR3 is built from 13 residues. V lost 5 bases and J lost 8, with 16 bases in between. CDR3 DNA sequence: TGTGCCAGCAGGCGGTCAGGGCCCCCCGAAGCTTTCTTT. Its translation is CASRRSGPPEAFF.

The V gene is TRBV6-5, the J gene TRBJ2-3; possible D gene TRBD2, 6 bases. Germline CDR1 MNHEY, CDR2 SVGAGI. The CDR3 extends over 17 amino acids. V dropped 0 bases and J dropped 0 bases, with 13 bases sitting between them. CDR3 region: CASSYSRVGGSTDTQYF. In DNA form, the CDR3 reads TGTGCCAGCAGTTACTCGAGGGTCGGGGGAAGCACAGATACGCAGTATTTT.

This clonotype has more than one count but fewer than ten. The chain couples TRBV12-3 or TRBV12-4 to TRBJ2-4, with D perhaps given as TRBD1 or TRBD2 (5 bases each). V was pared by 3 bases and J by 6 bases, with 12 bases between. This CDR3 contains 14 residues. The CDR3 is CASSLGEVGNIQYF. The DNA of the CDR3 is TGTGCCAGCAGTTTGGGGGAAGTTGGAAACATTCAGTACTTC.

The chain couples TRBV30 to TRBJ1-6; D gene ambiguous. Germline V gene data show CDR1 as GTSNPN and CDR2 as SVGIG (reference sequence). CDR3 length equals 11 residues. Trimming took 3 bases from V and 6 from J, leaving 3 bases between them. The CDR3: CAWSVNSPLHF. DNA for the CDR3: TGTGCCTGGAGCGTTAATTCACCCCTCCACTTT.

This clonotype was observed a handful of times. The chain recombines TRBV15 with TRBJ2-3; D perhaps matches TRBD1 (5 bases). Germline CDR1 reads LNHNV; CDR2 reads YYDKDF (reference sequence). This CDR3 has 14 residues. Trimming left V 5 bases short and J 6 bases short, with 15 bases between. This CDR3 is CATSGQFIVDTQYF. The CDR3 nucleotides are TGTGCCACCAGCGGACAATTTATCGTGGATACGCAGTATTTT.